Below, one TCR beta chain is given with its context. Germline V gene lookup returns CDR1 SNHLY and CDR2 FYNNEI. V was pared by 10 bases and J by 3 bases, with 5 bases of the junction left unmatched. This CDR3 is built from 14 residues. This sample was included in a study of technical replicates of blood from several donors. Libraries were prepared by immunoSEQ multiplex PCR; TCRdb keeps only in-frame clonotypes and omits some of them. The table has tens of thousands of clones, 92% seen once. J is TRBJ2-3 and V is TRBV2, with 12 bases matching TRBD2. This TCR came from a human donor in good health. Sequenced material: T cells isolated from PBMCs. CDR3 DNA: TGTGCCACCCTAGGGACTAGCGGGACAGATACGCAGTATTTT. Protein sequence: CATLGTSGTDTQYF. Complete variable domain (other parts from reference TRBV2 and TRBJ2-3): EPEVTQTPSHQVTQMGQEVILRCVPISNHLYFYWYRQILGQKVEFLVSFYNNEISEKSEIFDDQFSVERPDGSNFTLKIRSTKLEDSAMYFCATLGTSGTDTQYFGPGTRLTVL.